Here is one T cell receptor (beta chain) with its context. Its antigen is not identified. PCR primers comprised 60 Vbeta and 13 Jbeta primers. Original data processing: In a later analysis, 75 million to 95 million unique TCR beta chains included roughly 11 million shared by two or more donors. This table comes from immunoSEQ multiplex PCR, and its TCRdb copy is limited to in-frame clones, with some not included. The DNA gave D and trimming, while V, J and clone size come from that table. The table lists approximately 200,000 clones, 79% of them singletons. The source of the sample is a study of cytomegalovirus exposure and HLA in healthy donors. Study in general: Unique TCRs numbering around 85 million, obtained from HLA-typed donors, made up an early data release. Study-level points and caveats: Reported results showed that the classifier diagnosed cytomegalovirus status with high specificity and sensitivity.

When sampled, the donors appeared nominally healthy, though they likely had unrecorded immune exposures. CDR3 size: 19 residues. Per the germline V gene, CDR1 is MDHEN and CDR2 is SYDVKM. J was trimmed by 1 base and V by 3 bases; bases with no gene match: 12. The chain is built from TRBV28 and TRBJ2-6; the match to TRBD1 covers 7 bases. The sequence came from a woman aged 18-29 years in good health and CMV-seronegative. The sample was PBMCs. The CDR3 DNA follows: TGTGCCAGCAGTTTGGGATGGACAGGCACGCGTTCTGGGGCCAACGTCCTGACTTTC. This gives the protein CASSLGWTGTRSGANVLTF. The full variable domain, rest sourced from reference TRBV28 and TRBJ2-6, is DVKVTQSSRYLVKRTGEKVFLECVQDMDHENMFWYRQDPGLGLRLIYFSYDVKMKEKGDIPEGYSVSREKKERFSLILESASTNQTSMYLCASSLGWTGTRSGANVLTFGAGSRLTVL.